This T cell receptor (beta chain) was recorded in a study of cytomegalovirus exposure and HLA in healthy donors. As for this clone: What it recognizes is unknown.

General study points: Associated with cytomegalovirus, according to the listing, were some 180 TCR beta chains. It was reported in a later analysis that an Asian-associated ancestry cluster showed fewer N-insertions than the roughly 710-donor mean.

The CDR3 sequence is 13 residues long. Trimming took 5 bases from V and 0 from J, leaving 8 bases between them. In germline, CDR1 is SGHAT, CDR2 FQNNGV. It was with 60 Vbeta and 13 Jbeta primers that the PCR ran. Profiling relied on immunoSEQ multiplex PCR, and the TCRdb table lists in-frame clones only, not all of them. This sample has about 69,000 clones, with 60% to 85% found just once. Donors consisted of healthy bone marrow donors. J is TRBJ2-7 and V is TRBV11-2; D may be TRBD1 (5 bases). This sequence was found in a man between 18 and 35 years old in good health and CMV-seronegative. Input material: PBMCs. The CDR3, as DNA: TGTGCCAGCAGCCTTGGACACTCCTACGAGCAGTACTTC. Protein product: CASSLGHSYEQYF. The complete variable domain, with remaining parts taken from reference TRBV11-2 and TRBJ2-7, reads EAGVAQSPRYKIIEKRQSVAFWCNPISGHATLYWYQQILGQGPKLLIQFQNNGVVDDSQLPKDRFSAERLKGVDSTLKIQPAKLEDSAVYLCASSLGHSYEQYFGPGTRLTVT.